Listed below are T cell receptor beta chains from one sample, sequenced in a study of blood T cells in healthy people across ages. TCRdb itself ran the 5' RACE reads through MiXCR, one entry per CDR3 protein. The profile shows 600,000 to 850,000 distinct CDR3 sequences, roughly 25% of them singletons. The same sample was also used in a study of T cells of mothers and their children.

Sample: blood. All receptors derive from a boy aged 5 to 17 in good health. Both conserved end residues are part of each CDR3. Fields, in order: D gene, clone size, J gene, V gene, CDR3 protein, CDR3 DNA. D genes are given only for firm matches. The size of a clone is reported for some rows only, either as once, few or many, or as a class for expanded clones.

-	-	TRBJ1-2	TRBV5-1	CASSPRVDKDYGYTF	TGCGCCAGCAGCCCGAGGGTGGACAAGGACTATGGCTACACCTTC
TRBD2	few	TRBJ2-5	TRBV4-2	CASSQPGLAETQYF	TGTGCCAGCAGCCAACCGGGACTAGCGGAGACCCAGTACTTC
-	few	TRBJ1-1	TRBV12-3/TRBV12-4	CASRSTAEAFF	TGTGCCAGCAGGTCGACAGCAGAAGCTTTCTTT
TRBD2	few	TRBJ2-7	TRBV28	CATRGAGGSYEQYF	TGTGCCACCCGTGGGGCGGGAGGATCCTACGAGCAGTACTTC
-	-	TRBJ2-1	TRBV2	CASIATSSYNEQFF	TGTGCCAGCATCGCAACGAGCTCCTACAATGAGCAGTTCTTC
-	few	TRBJ2-7	TRBV12-3/TRBV12-4	CASSFYPYEQYF	TGTGCCAGCAGTTTCTATCCCTACGAGCAGTACTTC
-	-	TRBJ1-2	TRBV30	CASPLLRGGYTF	TGTGCCTCCCCCCTGTTGCGCGGCGGCTACACCTTC
-	few	TRBJ2-1	TRBV28	CASSLVGRDEQFF	TGTGCCAGCAGTTTAGTTGGGCGGGATGAGCAGTTCTTC
-	once	TRBJ2-1	TRBV4-1	CASSQDTGRDIYNEQFF	TGCGCCAGCAGCCAAGATACGGGCAGGGACATCTACAATGAGCAGTTCTTC
TRBD1	few	TRBJ2-7	TRBV20-1	CSARDLGQGDEQYF	TGCAGTGCTAGAGATTTGGGACAGGGGGACGAGCAGTACTTC
-	few	TRBJ2-7	TRBV5-1	CASSPDTYSSYEQYF	TGCGCCAGCAGTCCAGACACCTACAGCTCCTACGAGCAGTACTTC
-	-	TRBJ2-5	TRBV9	CASSVGGVSIDPQYF	TGTGCCAGCAGCGTAGGTGGCGTGTCTATTGATCCCCAGTACTTC
-	few	TRBJ2-7	TRBV6-2/TRBV6-3	CATSGPSYEQYF	TGTGCCACCAGCGGACCCTCCTACGAGCAGTACTTC
-	few	TRBJ2-1	TRBV11-2	CASGTYNEQFF	TGTGCCAGCGGAACCTACAATGAGCAGTTCTTC
-	-	TRBJ2-1	TRBV25-1	CASSPQGLTSSYNEQFF	TGTGCCAGCAGTCCCCAGGGGCTGACAAGCTCCTACAATGAGCAGTTCTTC
-	-	TRBJ2-1	TRBV20-1	CSARDWSVREFF	TGCAGTGCTAGAGATTGGTCCGTTAGAGAGTTCTTC
-	few	TRBJ1-4	TRBV27	CASRLRGGTNEKLFF	TGTGCCAGCAGACTCCGAGGGGGAACTAATGAAAAACTGTTTTTT
TRBD2	few	TRBJ2-7	TRBV20-1	CSATNSREVFGEQYF	TGCAGTGCGACAAATTCGCGGGAGGTTTTTGGCGAGCAGTACTTC
TRBD1	-	TRBJ1-2	TRBV20-1	CSAPILVQGAWGYTF	TGCAGTGCTCCCATCCTCGTACAGGGGGCCTGGGGCTACACCTTC
-	-	TRBJ1-1	TRBV24-1	CATQVGTEAFF	TGTGCCACCCAAGTCGGCACTGAAGCTTTCTTT
-	few	TRBJ2-2	TRBV3-1	CASSQDLWATGELFF	TGTGCCAGCAGCCAAGATCTTTGGGCCACCGGGGAGCTGTTTTTT
-	-	TRBJ2-1	TRBV12-3/TRBV12-4	CASSLRGDGYNEQFF	TGTGCCAGCAGTTTAAGGGGGGACGGTTACAATGAGCAGTTCTTC
TRBD2	-	TRBJ2-2	TRBV11-2	CASSFYPTSGPNTGELFF	TGTGCCAGCAGCTTTTATCCCACTAGCGGACCCAACACCGGGGAGCTGTTTTTT
-	-	TRBJ2-1	TRBV9	CASSVGPNSKFYNEQFF	TGTGCCAGCAGCGTTGGCCCAAACAGTAAGTTCTACAATGAGCAGTTCTTC
-	-	TRBJ2-1	TRBV11-2	CASSLGSANVATSGYEQFF	TGTGCCAGCAGCTTAGGTAGCGCTAACGTAGCTACGAGCGGATACGAGCAGTTCTTC
-	few	TRBJ1-3	TRBV11-2	CASSSHMSSGNTIYF	TGTGCCAGCAGCTCACATATGAGCTCTGGAAACACCATATATTTT
-	-	TRBJ1-1	TRBV2	CASSEEAGGVVATFF	TGTGCCAGCAGTGAAGAAGCGGGGGGGGTCGTCGCGACTTTCTTT
-	few	TRBJ2-2	TRBV7-7	CASSLANGTNTGELFF	TGTGCTAGCAGCTTGGCGAATGGAACGAACACCGGGGAGCTGTTTTTT
-	-	TRBJ1-2	TRBV28	CASRSGSLGGYTF	TGTGCCAGCAGAAGCGGGTCATTGGGTGGCTACACCTTC
-	-	TRBJ2-1	TRBV2	CASSERVYNEQFF	TGTGCCAGCAGTGAAAGGGTTTACAATGAGCAGTTCTTC
-	few	TRBJ1-5	TRBV24-1	CATSARNQPQHF	TGTGCCACCAGTGCACGGAATCAGCCCCAGCATTTT
TRBD2	many	TRBJ2-1	TRBV18	CASSPSGGSYNEQFF	TGTGCCAGCAGCCCTAGCGGGGGCTCCTACAATGAGCAGTTCTTC
-	few	TRBJ2-6	TRBV18	CASLIGGSYSGANVLTF	TGTGCCAGCTTAATAGGCGGCTCATACTCTGGGGCCAACGTCCTGACTTTC
-	few	TRBJ2-1	TRBV20-1	CSARIWGNNEQFF	TGCAGTGCTAGGATTTGGGGAAACAATGAGCAGTTCTTC
-	few	TRBJ1-2	TRBV12-3/TRBV12-4	CASRDSGYGYTF	TGTGCCAGCAGGGATTCGGGCTATGGCTACACCTTC
TRBD2	few	TRBJ2-1	TRBV15	CATSRDRGAYNEQFF	TGTGCCACCAGCAGAGATCGGGGGGCCTACAATGAGCAGTTCTTC
TRBD2	-	TRBJ2-5	TRBV6-5	CASSYTGLEEETQYF	TGTGCCAGCAGTTACACGGGACTAGAAGAAGAGACCCAGTACTTC